A selection of T cell receptor beta chains follows, all from one sample in a study of shared clonotypes between healthy human individuals. The repertoire was sequenced with immunoSEQ multiplex PCR; TCRdb's copy has only in-frame clones and lacks some. In the table there are around 650,000 clones, roughly 95% of which are singletons. Input material: naive CD8+ T cells sorted from blood. The receptors shown here come from a woman in her 30s in good health. The CDR3 runs from the conserved cysteine through the conserved F or W. The D gene is left open where the match is weak. The size entry is marked missing in some rows and otherwise reads once, few, many or a size class.

j_gene: TRBJ1-2; v_gene: TRBV2; len: 13; abundance: NA; d_gene: TRBD1; CDR3aa: CASSGQGNYGYTF; CDR3nt: TGTGCCAGCAGTGGACAGGGGAACTATGGCTACACCTTC
j_gene: TRBJ2-7; v_gene: TRBV27; len: 14; abundance: NA; d_gene: TRBD2; CDR3aa: CASSRKREWYEQYF; CDR3nt: TGTGCCAGCAGCCGGAAGCGGGAGTGGTACGAGCAGTACTTC
j_gene: TRBJ1-5; v_gene: TRBV28; len: 16; abundance: NA; d_gene: TRBD1; CDR3aa: CASSHDRVLGNQPQHF; CDR3nt: TGTGCCAGCAGTCACGACAGGGTCCTTGGGAATCAGCCCCAGCATTTT
j_gene: TRBJ1-1; v_gene: TRBV27; len: 13; abundance: NA; d_gene: TRBD1; CDR3aa: CASSLQGGTEAFF; CDR3nt: TGTGCCAGCAGTCTGCAGGGGGGCACTGAAGCTTTCTTT
j_gene: TRBJ2-6; v_gene: TRBV6-5; len: 14; abundance: NA; d_gene: NA; CDR3aa: CASSKLTGANVLTF; CDR3nt: TGTGCCAGCAGTAAACTTACTGGGGCCAACGTCCTGACTTTC
j_gene: TRBJ2-7; v_gene: TRBV5-4; len: 15; abundance: NA; d_gene: TRBD2; CDR3aa: CASSTRGRAMSEQYF; CDR3nt: TGTGCCAGCAGCACTCGCGGGAGGGCCATGTCCGAGCAGTACTTC
j_gene: TRBJ2-1; v_gene: TRBV5-1; len: 15; abundance: NA; d_gene: TRBD2; CDR3aa: CASSGWTSGANEQFF; CDR3nt: TGCGCCAGCAGCGGCTGGACTAGCGGAGCCAATGAGCAGTTCTTC
j_gene: TRBJ2-5; v_gene: TRBV5-6; len: 15; abundance: NA; d_gene: TRBD1; CDR3aa: CASSRDRGYQETQYF; CDR3nt: TGTGCCAGCAGCAGGGACAGGGGGTACCAAGAGACCCAGTACTTC
j_gene: TRBJ1-4; v_gene: TRBV28; len: 14; abundance: NA; d_gene: NA; CDR3aa: CASSPQGLYRKLFF; CDR3nt: TGTGCCAGCAGCCCACAGGGCTTGTACCGAAAACTGTTTTTT
j_gene: TRBJ1-1; v_gene: TRBV14; len: 15; abundance: NA; d_gene: NA; CDR3aa: CASSPFRSLNTEAFF; CDR3nt: TGTGCCAGCAGCCCATTTCGGTCGTTGAACACTGAAGCTTTCTTT
j_gene: TRBJ1-1; v_gene: TRBV9; len: 11; abundance: NA; d_gene: NA; CDR3aa: CASSGGVEAFF; CDR3nt: TGTGCCAGCAGTGGCGGGGTTGAAGCTTTCTTT
j_gene: TRBJ1-2; v_gene: TRBV4-1; len: 16; abundance: NA; d_gene: NA; CDR3aa: CASSQEGGSPAGGYTF; CDR3nt: TGCGCCAGCAGCCAAGAGGGCGGCTCTCCCGCCGGGGGCTACACCTTC
j_gene: TRBJ2-7; v_gene: TRBV27; len: 14; abundance: NA; d_gene: TRBD1; CDR3aa: CASSSQGAQNEQYF; CDR3nt: TGTGCCAGCAGTTCACAGGGGGCGCAGAACGAGCAGTACTTC
j_gene: TRBJ2-7; v_gene: TRBV7-9; len: 14; abundance: NA; d_gene: NA; CDR3aa: CASSRTSAAYEQYF; CDR3nt: TGTGCCAGCAGTCGAACTAGTGCCGCCTACGAGCAGTACTTC
j_gene: TRBJ2-7; v_gene: TRBV15; len: 17; abundance: NA; d_gene: TRBD2; CDR3aa: CATSRGLAGAPSYEQYF; CDR3nt: TGTGCCACCAGCAGAGGGCTAGCGGGAGCTCCCTCCTACGAGCAGTACTTC
j_gene: TRBJ2-1; v_gene: TRBV27; len: 13; abundance: NA; d_gene: NA; CDR3aa: CASSLRFPDEQFF; CDR3nt: TGTGCCAGCAGTTTAAGGTTCCCGGATGAGCAGTTCTTC
j_gene: TRBJ1-2; v_gene: TRBV2; len: 11; abundance: few; d_gene: NA; CDR3aa: CASSAEGGYTF; CDR3nt: TGTGCCAGCAGTGCAGAGGGCGGCTACACCTTC
j_gene: TRBJ2-7; v_gene: TRBV27; len: 13; abundance: NA; d_gene: NA; CDR3aa: CASSYGTSYEQYF; CDR3nt: TGTGCCAGCAGTTACGGGACGTCCTACGAGCAGTACTTC
j_gene: TRBJ1-4; v_gene: TRBV15; len: 14; abundance: NA; d_gene: NA; CDR3aa: CATSRDQTNEKLFF; CDR3nt: TGTGCCACCAGCAGAGATCAGACAAATGAAAAACTGTTTTTT
j_gene: TRBJ2-3; v_gene: TRBV2; len: 13; abundance: NA; d_gene: NA; CDR3aa: CASSASYTDTQYF; CDR3nt: TGTGCCAGCAGTGCGAGCTACACAGATACGCAGTATTTT
j_gene: TRBJ1-1; v_gene: TRBV28; len: 16; abundance: NA; d_gene: TRBD1; CDR3aa: CASSLLTGGRSTEAFF; CDR3nt: TGTGCCAGCAGTTTACTCACAGGGGGGCGGAGCACTGAAGCTTTCTTT
j_gene: TRBJ1-5; v_gene: TRBV27; len: 13; abundance: NA; d_gene: NA; CDR3aa: CASSLTGGEPQHF; CDR3nt: TGTGCCAGCAGTTTGACCGGTGGGGAGCCCCAGCATTTT
j_gene: TRBJ2-2; v_gene: TRBV30; len: 14; abundance: NA; d_gene: TRBD1; CDR3aa: CALLTGSGTGELFF; CDR3nt: TGTGCCTTGCTGACAGGGTCGGGCACCGGGGAGCTGTTTTTT
j_gene: TRBJ2-1; v_gene: TRBV30; len: 13; abundance: NA; d_gene: TRBD2; CDR3aa: CAWSPLANNEQFF; CDR3nt: TGTGCCTGGAGTCCACTAGCGAACAATGAGCAGTTCTTC
j_gene: TRBJ2-7; v_gene: TRBV28; len: 12; abundance: NA; d_gene: NA; CDR3aa: CASSFRGHEQYF; CDR3nt: TGTGCCAGCAGTTTCAGGGGTCACGAGCAGTACTTC
j_gene: TRBJ2-1; v_gene: TRBV27; len: 16; abundance: NA; d_gene: TRBD2; CDR3aa: CASSLLTGGKFREQFF; CDR3nt: TGTGCCAGCAGTTTATTAACGGGAGGCAAATTTCGGGAGCAGTTCTTC
j_gene: TRBJ1-5; v_gene: TRBV19; len: 17; abundance: NA; d_gene: NA; CDR3aa: CASSIGMAAYSNQPQHF; CDR3nt: TGTGCCAGTAGTATAGGAATGGCAGCTTATAGCAATCAGCCCCAGCATTTT
j_gene: TRBJ2-3; v_gene: TRBV13; len: 17; abundance: NA; d_gene: TRBD2; CDR3aa: CASSLLAGVVLADTQYF; CDR3nt: TGTGCCAGCAGCTTATTAGCGGGAGTCGTGTTGGCAGATACGCAGTATTTT
j_gene: TRBJ1-1; v_gene: TRBV28; len: 11; abundance: NA; d_gene: NA; CDR3aa: CASSFRQEAFF; CDR3nt: TGTGCCAGCAGTTTCAGACAGGAAGCTTTCTTT
j_gene: TRBJ2-7; v_gene: TRBV29-1; len: 12; abundance: NA; d_gene: NA; CDR3aa: CSGSGIAHEQYF; CDR3nt: TGCAGCGGCTCAGGGATCGCGCACGAGCAGTACTTC
j_gene: TRBJ2-1; v_gene: TRBV21-1; len: 10; abundance: NA; d_gene: NA; CDR3aa: CASSKSKQFF; CDR3nt: TGTGCCAGCAGCAAATCCAAGCAGTTCTTC
j_gene: TRBJ2-1; v_gene: TRBV7-3; len: 16; abundance: NA; d_gene: NA; CDR3aa: CASSLRGGVPSNEQFF; CDR3nt: TGTGCCAGCAGCTTAAGGGGCGGGGTCCCTTCCAATGAGCAGTTCTTC
j_gene: TRBJ2-7; v_gene: TRBV11-3; len: 12; abundance: NA; d_gene: NA; CDR3aa: CASSLDRGEQYF; CDR3nt: TGTGCCAGCAGCTTAGACCGGGGGGAGCAGTACTTC
j_gene: TRBJ2-1; v_gene: TRBV18; len: 17; abundance: NA; d_gene: TRBD2; CDR3aa: CASSPPVSSGTYNEQFF; CDR3nt: TGTGCCAGCTCACCACCGGTCTCTAGCGGTACCTACAATGAGCAGTTCTTC
j_gene: TRBJ2-7; v_gene: TRBV7-6; len: 13; abundance: NA; d_gene: NA; CDR3aa: CASSSPGSYEQYF; CDR3nt: TGTGCCAGCAGCTCCCCCGGCTCCTACGAGCAGTACTTC
j_gene: TRBJ1-1; v_gene: TRBV27; len: 16; abundance: NA; d_gene: NA; CDR3aa: CASSPGTGIYRTEAFF; CDR3nt: TGTGCCAGCAGTCCCGGGACGGGGATTTATCGGACTGAAGCCTTCTTT
j_gene: TRBJ2-5; v_gene: TRBV28; len: 15; abundance: NA; d_gene: TRBD1; CDR3aa: CASSLRTTGKETQYF; CDR3nt: TGTGCCAGCAGTTTGCGGACGACAGGGAAAGAGACCCAGTACTTC
j_gene: TRBJ2-3; v_gene: TRBV7-4; len: 17; abundance: NA; d_gene: NA; CDR3aa: CASSLASHDLNTDTQYF; CDR3nt: TGTGCCAGCAGCTTAGCCTCGCACGACCTAAACACAGATACGCAGTATTTT
j_gene: TRBJ2-1; v_gene: TRBV29-1; len: 17; abundance: NA; d_gene: TRBD2; CDR3aa: CSVEDSSGSNTYNEQFF; CDR3nt: TGCAGCGTTGAAGACTCTAGCGGGAGTAACACCTACAATGAGCAGTTCTTC
j_gene: TRBJ1-4; v_gene: TRBV28; len: 14; abundance: NA; d_gene: NA; CDR3aa: CASSFRAGGEKLFF; CDR3nt: TGTGCCAGCAGTTTCCGGGCAGGCGGTGAAAAACTGTTTTTT
j_gene: TRBJ2-7; v_gene: TRBV9; len: 14; abundance: NA; d_gene: TRBD1; CDR3aa: CASSVGAGGYEQYF; CDR3nt: TGTGCCAGCAGCGTAGGAGCAGGGGGTTACGAGCAGTACTTC
j_gene: TRBJ1-1; v_gene: TRBV7-9; len: 15; abundance: NA; d_gene: NA; CDR3aa: CASSPITGVGTEAFF; CDR3nt: TGTGCCAGCAGCCCCATAACGGGGGTAGGCACTGAAGCTTTCTTT
j_gene: TRBJ1-1; v_gene: TRBV5-6; len: 14; abundance: NA; d_gene: NA; CDR3aa: CASSFKRTRAGAFF; CDR3nt: TGTGCCAGCAGCTTTAAGCGGACTCGGGCGGGAGCTTTCTTT
j_gene: TRBJ2-5; v_gene: TRBV6-5; len: 13; abundance: few; d_gene: NA; CDR3aa: CASSSGLLGEQYF; CDR3nt: TGTGCCAGCAGTTCCGGACTTCTCGGGGAGCAGTACTTC
j_gene: TRBJ1-5; v_gene: TRBV7-9; len: 15; abundance: NA; d_gene: NA; CDR3aa: CASSRSGDLDQPQHF; CDR3nt: TGTGCCAGCAGTCGAAGCGGGGATTTGGATCAGCCCCAGCATTTT
j_gene: TRBJ1-1; v_gene: TRBV4-1; len: 16; abundance: NA; d_gene: NA; CDR3aa: CASSQAPGSLNTEAFF; CDR3nt: TGCGCCAGCAGCCAAGCACCAGGGTCGCTGAACACTGAAGCTTTCTTT
j_gene: TRBJ1-1; v_gene: TRBV28; len: 16; abundance: NA; d_gene: TRBD1; CDR3aa: CASSQTQGAFPTEAFF; CDR3nt: TGTGCCAGCAGTCAGACCCAGGGGGCGTTCCCCACTGAAGCTTTCTTT
j_gene: TRBJ2-7; v_gene: TRBV27; len: 13; abundance: NA; d_gene: NA; CDR3aa: CASSSGLTYEQHF; CDR3nt: TGTGCCAGCAGTTCAGGGCTTACCTACGAGCAGCACTTC
j_gene: TRBJ1-5; v_gene: TRBV28; len: 15; abundance: NA; d_gene: NA; CDR3aa: CASSLLGGNNQPQHF; CDR3nt: TGTGCCAGCAGTTTACTTGGGGGGAACAATCAGCCCCAGCATTTT
j_gene: TRBJ1-3; v_gene: TRBV2; len: 13; abundance: NA; d_gene: NA; CDR3aa: CASSDKDISGIYF; CDR3nt: TGTGCCAGCAGCGACAAGGACATATCGGGCATATATTTT
j_gene: TRBJ2-7; v_gene: TRBV10-1; len: 18; abundance: NA; d_gene: TRBD2; CDR3aa: CASSIPPGSGGPRREQYF; CDR3nt: TGCGCCAGCAGTATCCCCCCTGGAAGCGGGGGCCCCAGGAGGGAGCAGTACTTC
j_gene: TRBJ2-7; v_gene: TRBV28; len: 12; abundance: NA; d_gene: NA; CDR3aa: CASSISSYEQYF; CDR3nt: TGTGCCAGCAGCATAAGCTCCTACGAGCAGTACTTC
j_gene: TRBJ2-7; v_gene: TRBV7-9; len: 14; abundance: NA; d_gene: NA; CDR3aa: CASSSPTVLYEQYF; CDR3nt: TGTGCCAGCAGCTCCCCGACAGTCCTCTACGAGCAGTACTTC
j_gene: TRBJ2-2; v_gene: TRBV21-1; len: 17; abundance: NA; d_gene: NA; CDR3aa: CASRMTSGRTNTGELFF; CDR3nt: TGTGCCAGCAGGATGACTAGCGGGAGAACGAACACCGGGGAGCTGTTTTTT
j_gene: TRBJ1-1; v_gene: TRBV11-2; len: 14; abundance: NA; d_gene: NA; CDR3aa: CASSLGVGNTEAFF; CDR3nt: TGTGCCAGCAGCTTAGGAGTGGGGAACACTGAAGCTTTCTTT
j_gene: TRBJ1-5; v_gene: TRBV7-9; len: 15; abundance: NA; d_gene: NA; CDR3aa: CASSFGDPGNQPQHF; CDR3nt: TGTGCCAGCAGCTTTGGAGACCCTGGGAATCAGCCCCAGCATTTT
j_gene: TRBJ1-2; v_gene: TRBV6-5; len: 14; abundance: NA; d_gene: TRBD1; CDR3aa: CASSTTGAAYGYTF; CDR3nt: TGTGCCAGCAGTACGACAGGGGCAGCCTATGGCTACACCTTC
j_gene: TRBJ2-1; v_gene: TRBV10-2; len: 13; abundance: NA; d_gene: NA; CDR3aa: CASKPGRSDEQFF; CDR3nt: TGCGCCAGCAAACCGGGGCGTAGCGATGAGCAGTTCTTC